One and the same sample provided the 17 T cell receptor beta chains below, sequenced in a study of glioma-infiltrating T cells. The iRepertoire nested amplicon-rescue multiplex PCR amplified TCR alpha and beta CDR3s from RNA. TCRdb analysed the multiplex PCR reads with MiXCR anew, one entry per CDR3 protein. Altogether more than 110,000 distinct CDR3 sequences are present, more than 35% being singletons, with the ten largest covering around 18%. Material: glioma tissue, nonneoplastic brain tissue, or PBMCs (not recorded which). These receptors all stem from a human donor with low-grade glioma or glioblastoma, undergoing nonglioma brain surgery, or in good health (not recorded which).

The CDR3: CAISFEGNEQFF. In nucleotides, the CDR3 is TGTGCCATCAGTTTCGAGGGTAATGAGCAGTTCTTC. This sequence joins TRBV10-3 and TRBJ2-1, with D tentatively TRBD2 (5 bases). The CDR3 sequence is 12 residues long. Looked up from germline, CDR1 is ENHRY and CDR2 is SYGVKD. The ends were cut back, 5 bases at V and 7 bases at J, with 9 bases in the middle.

This chain joins TRBV7-2 and TRBJ2-7; D uncertain. Per germline, CDR1 SGHTA and CDR2 FQGNSA. V was trimmed by 5 bases and J by 4 bases, leaving 6 bases between them. The CDR3 covers 11 residues. DNA of the CDR3: TGTGCCAGCAGCATGTGGTACGAGCAGTACTTC. Translating it yields CASSMWYEQYF.

This clonotype occurred a few times. V is TRBV7-9 and J is TRBJ1-1; D gene unclear. Germline V gene lookup returns CDR1 SEHNR and CDR2 FQNEAQ (reference sequence). Trimming removed 5 bases from V and 3 bases from J, with 10 bases in between. This CDR3 has 13 amino acids. The CDR3 nucleotides are TGTGCCAGCAGCCCAGACTCCCACACTGAAGCTTTCTTT. It is translated as CASSPDSHTEAFF.

About this clonotype: Given a much more abundant clone one base away, this may be a read error. This chain connects TRBV6-6 to TRBJ1-6, with unresolved D. CDR1 is MNHNY and CDR2 is SVGAGI in the germline V gene (reference sequence). The CDR3 has 13 residues. CDR3 sequence (DNA): TGTGCCAGCAGTCAGGAAGCTAATTCACCCCCCCACTTT. Translated, it gives CASSQEANSPPHF.

There are many counts of this clonotype. The chain uses TRBV6-1 and TRBJ2-1; 13 bases are a match to TRBD2. The V segment lost 6 bases and the J segment 7 bases; nucleotides outside the gene matches: 6. The CDR3 totals 15 residues. Germline-derived CDR1 and CDR2 are MNHNS and SASEGT. CDR3: CASSPGTSGKNEQFF. Here the CDR3 DNA reads TGTGCCAGCAGCCCCGGGACTAGCGGGAAAAATGAGCAGTTCTTC.

This clonotype was found a few times. The chain recombines TRBV6-1 with TRBJ1-1, with D maybe TRBD1 (5 bases). The CDR3 extends over 14 amino acids. Germline assignment: CDR1 MNHNS and CDR2 SASEGT. Between the trimmed V and J ends, which lost 7 bases and 4 bases, there was a span of 16 bases. The CDR3 DNA follows: TGTGCCAGCACCTCTACCGGGGGGATCACTGAAGCTTTCTTT. It is translated as CASTSTGGITEAFF.

In this sample, this clonotype turned up a few times. The rearrangement uses TRBV10-3 and TRBJ2-1; 7 bases match TRBD1. Trimming took 10 bases from V and 8 from J; bases not matched to a gene: 8. The CDR3 sequence is 12 residues long. Germline CDR1 is ENHRY and CDR2 is SYGVKD. The CDR3 DNA follows: TGTGCCACCGAGACAGGGAGCGATGAGCAGTTCTTC. Translated, it gives CATETGSDEQFF.

V and J are TRBV7-2 and TRBJ1-1; the D gene is possibly TRBD1 (5 bases). Germline V gene lookup returns CDR1 SGHTA and CDR2 FQGNSA. The CDR3 loop spans 15 amino acids. With 7 bases removed from V and 1 base from J, the gap between germline ends came to 16 bases. The CDR3, as DNA: TGTGCCAGCATCCCGATGGCAGGGTGGAACACTGAAGCTTTCTTT. Translated: CASIPMAGWNTEAFF. Full variable domain (missing parts from reference TRBV7-2 and TRBJ1-1): GAGVSQSPSNKVTEKGKDVELRCDPISGHTALYWYRQSLGQGLEFLIYFQGNSAPDKSGLPSDRFSAERTGGSVSTLTIQRTQQEDSAVYLCASIPMAGWNTEAFFGQGTRLTVV.

This sequence joins TRBV27 and TRBJ1-4, with no clear D. V was shortened by 9 bases and J by 8 bases, with 10 bases between the two germline ends. Germline assignment: CDR1 MNHEY and CDR2 SMNVEV (reference sequence). CDR3 length: 11 amino acids. The CDR3 reads CASSNWEKLFF. The CDR3 bases are TGTGCCAGTTCCAACTGGGAAAAACTGTTTTTT.

The chain has TRBV3-1 and TRBJ2-5; 8 nucleotides agree with TRBD2. The V and J ends lost 4 bases and 2 bases, in that order; junction bases with no gene match: 3. Germline V gene sequence: CDR1 LGHDT, CDR2 YNNKEL (reference sequence). The CDR3 length is 14 residues. The CDR3 nucleotides read TGTGCCAGCAGCCCTAGCGGGCGTCAAGAGACCCAGTACTTC. Its translation is CASSPSGRQETQYF.

The rearrangement joins TRBV7-8 to TRBJ2-5; TRBD1 agrees at 7 bases. Germline V CDR1 and CDR2: SGHVS, FQNEAQ. This CDR3 has 16 residues. V gave up 0 bases and J gave up 8 bases; unmatched junction bases: 12. CDR3 coding DNA: TGTGCCAGCAGCTTAGCCGACAGGGATGCTTCGCGTACCCAGTACTTC. Translation: CASSLADRDASRTQYF.

This clonotype was counted between two and nine times. The chain combines TRBV27 with TRBJ1-2; D possibly corresponds to TRBD1 (6 bases). Trimming shortened V by 3 bases and J by 4 bases, and 9 bases separated the two germline ends. The length of the CDR3 is 13 residues. Germline CDR1 and CDR2: MNHEY and SMNVEV (reference sequence). In nucleotides, the CDR3 is TGTGCCAGCAGTTTCCAGGGGAGCTATGGCTACACCTTC. Its protein is CASSFQGSYGYTF.

This clonotype was picked up a small number of times. J is TRBJ1-1 and V is TRBV7-2; D remains ambiguous. V was trimmed by 2 bases and J by 1 base, leaving 5 bases between them. CDR3 length: 13 amino acids. The V gene's germline CDR1 is SGHTA and CDR2 FQGNSA. CDR3 sequence: CASSLRPNTEAFF. CDR3 bases: TGTGCCAGCAGCTTAAGGCCGAACACTGAAGCTTTCTTT.

The chain couples TRBV6-6 to TRBJ1-4; perhaps TRBD1 as D (5 bases). From germline, CDR1 is MNHNY and CDR2 SVGAGI (reference sequence). V was cut by 2 bases and J by 6 bases, with 10 bases left in between. The CDR3 has 14 residues. This chain's CDR3 is CASSYRWGDEKLFF. The DNA of the CDR3 is TGTGCCAGCAGTTACCGATGGGGGGATGAAAAACTGTTTTTT.

Of note for this clonotype: Given a much more abundant clone one base away, this may be a read error. This chain connects TRBV4-2 to TRBJ1-1; D possibly corresponds to TRBD1 (5 bases). The germline gives CDR1 LGHNA, CDR2 YNFKEQ. The length of the CDR3 is 14 residues. CDR3 DNA: TGTGCCAGCAGCCAGGGTCAGCGGGGCACTGAAACTTTCTTT. The encoded protein is CASSQGQRGTETFF.

This clonotype was counted between two and nine times. The V call is TRBV6-1, the J call TRBJ2-5; 10 nucleotides agree with TRBD2. With 6 bases clipped from V and 0 bases from J, the junction kept 7 bases outside the gene matches. Germline V gene data show CDR1 as MNHNS and CDR2 as SASEGT. The CDR3 totals 16 residues. The CDR3 here is CASSPRSGRDQETQYF. The CDR3 DNA reads TGTGCCAGCAGCCCGAGAAGCGGGAGGGACCAAGAGACCCAGTACTTC.

This chain uses TRBV27 with TRBJ1-5, with D uncertain. This CDR3 is built from 12 residues. Between the trimmed V and J ends, which lost 6 bases and 2 bases, there was a span of 5 bases. CDR1 MNHEY and CDR2 SMNVEV come from the germline V gene (reference sequence). The CDR3 bases are TGTGCCAGCAGAAGTGGCAATCAGCCCCAGCATTTT. Amino acids: CASRSGNQPQHF.